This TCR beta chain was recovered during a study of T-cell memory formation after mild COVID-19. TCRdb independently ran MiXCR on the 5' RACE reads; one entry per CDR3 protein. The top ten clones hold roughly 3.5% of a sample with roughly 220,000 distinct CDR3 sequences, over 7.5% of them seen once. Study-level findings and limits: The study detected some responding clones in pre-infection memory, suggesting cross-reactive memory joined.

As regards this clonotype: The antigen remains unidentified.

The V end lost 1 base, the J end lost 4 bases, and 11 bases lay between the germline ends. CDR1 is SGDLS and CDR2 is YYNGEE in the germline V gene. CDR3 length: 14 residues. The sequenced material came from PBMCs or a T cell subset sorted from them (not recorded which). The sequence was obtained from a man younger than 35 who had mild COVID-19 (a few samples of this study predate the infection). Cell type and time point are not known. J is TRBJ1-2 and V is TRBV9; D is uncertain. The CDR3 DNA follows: TGTGCCAGCAGCGTATCGGGCAGTGGCTATGGCTACACCTTC. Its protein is CASSVSGSGYGYTF. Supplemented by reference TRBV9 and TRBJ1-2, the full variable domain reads DSGVTQTPKHLITATGQRVTLRCSPRSGDLSVYWYQQSLDQGLQFLIQYYNGEERAKGNILERFSAQQFPDLHSELNLSSLELGDSALYFCASSVSGSGYGYTFGSGTRLTVV.